The 2 T cell receptor beta chains below all came from one sample that was sequenced in a study of graft-versus-host responses after intestinal transplantation (dated by TCRdb to the early 2020s). Libraries came from the immunoSEQ multiplex PCR assay. TCRdb holds this immuneACCESS table with in-frame rearrangements only. Some clones are missing; in checked studies, unresolved V genes explain under half, and the rest has no known cause. This sample gives roughly 97,000 clones in total; about 93% of them show up just once. About 16% of the sample is held by the ten biggest clonotypes. The material sequenced was PBMCs, taken about 440 days after intestinal transplant. The origin of the receptors is a human patient who received an intestinal transplant, so some T cells may come from the graft donor.

Worth noting for this clone: The junction departs from germline at one end; a sequencing error may be responsible. This chain connects TRBV7-7 to TRBJ2-1, with D perhaps TRBD2 (5 bases). The V gene's germline CDR1 is SSHAT and CDR2 FNYEAQ (reference sequence). This CDR3 contains 13 residues. CDR3 DNA: TGTGCTAGCAGCTTAGTGCTAGCCGATGAGCAGTTCTTC. As protein: CASSLVLADEQFF.

The V gene is TRBV7-3, the J gene TRBJ2-5, with TRBD2 matching 11 bases. The CDR3 is made up of 15 amino acids. Germline trimming cut 3 bases from V and 5 bases from J; bases unmatched to any gene: 5. The V gene's germline CDR1 is SGHTA and CDR2 FQGTGA. The CDR3: CASSLGTSGRETQYF. The DNA for the CDR3 is TGTGCCAGCAGCTTGGGGACTAGCGGAAGGGAGACCCAGTACTTC. Complete variable domain (other parts from reference TRBV7-3 and TRBJ2-5): GAGVSQTPSNKVTEKGKYVELRCDPISGHTALYWYRQSLGQGPEFLIYFQGTGAADDSGLPNDRFFAVRPEGSVSTLKIQRTERGDSAVYLCASSLGTSGRETQYFGPGTRLLVL.